Below are 14 T cell receptor beta chains sequenced from a single sample in a study of CD8+ T cells in alopecia areata. Sequencing used cDNA as its template, made by extracting RNA and reverse transcribing it. This table comes from immunoSEQ multiplex PCR, and its TCRdb copy is limited to in-frame clones, with some not included. Seen here are 150,000 or so clones, around 87% observed once, and the top ten hold more than 13%. Here the sequenced sample was CD8+ T cells sorted from blood, taken at week 0. These receptors originate from a human donor with alopecia areata.

This sequence joins TRBV27 and TRBJ2-5; 10 bases align to TRBD1. The J call may be in error: the DNA end matches TRBJ2-7 better. This CDR3 has 15 residues. Germline CDR1 reads MNHEY; CDR2 reads SMNVEV (reference sequence). The CDR3 here is CASSPGQGTRSEQYF. The CDR3 DNA follows: TGTGCCAGCAGCCCGGGACAGGGGACACGTAGCGAGCAGTACTTC.

The J gene is TRBJ2-6, the V gene TRBV29-1, with D perhaps TRBD1 (6 bases). The CDR3 totals 14 residues. The germline V gene has CDR1 SQVTM and CDR2 ANQGSEA. With 4 bases removed from V and 3 bases from J, the gap between germline ends came to 10 bases. The CDR3 sequence is CSVGGGDGANVLTF. The CDR3 DNA reads TGCAGCGTTGGTGGGGGCGATGGGGCCAACGTCCTGACTTTC.

V usage is TRBV7-9 and J usage is TRBJ2-4; unclear D gene. CDR1 SEHNR and CDR2 FQNEAQ come from the germline V gene (reference sequence). The CDR3 is 11 residues long. The V gene lost 1 base and the J gene lost 8 bases, with 3 bases spanning the gap. The CDR3 nucleotides read TGTGCCAGCAGCTTAGGAGACATTCAGTACTTC. This gives the protein CASSLGDIQYF.

This chain links TRBV9 with TRBJ1-2; 7 positions agree with TRBD1. Per germline, CDR1 SGDLS and CDR2 YYNGEE. The CDR3 runs 13 residues. V was clipped by 4 bases and J by 4 bases; unmatched bases: 4. CDR3 region: CASSTQGLYGYTF. The CDR3 DNA reads TGTGCCAGCAGCACACAGGGGCTCTATGGCTACACCTTC.

V gene TRBV2 combines with J gene TRBJ2-1; D may correspond to TRBD1 or TRBD2 (5 bases each). V gave up 5 bases and J gave up 15 bases, with 14 bases separating them. The CDR3 contains 11 residues. The germline gives CDR1 SNHLY, CDR2 FYNNEI. Here the CDR3 DNA reads TGTGCCAGCAGTCCGGGACCCCGGGGGTTCTTC. It codes for CASSPGPRGFF.

J is TRBJ2-7 and V is TRBV7-9; 8 positions match TRBD1. This CDR3 contains 14 residues. Per germline, CDR1 SEHNR and CDR2 FQNEAQ (reference sequence). The V segment lost 5 bases and the J segment 4 bases; nucleotides outside the gene matches: 7. The CDR3 sequence is CASSTDRDVYEQYF. CDR3 DNA sequence: TGTGCCAGCAGCACGGACAGGGATGTGTACGAGCAGTACTTC.

The chain recombines TRBV5-4 with TRBJ2-1; D is unclear. The CDR3 consists of 11 residues. CDR1 and CDR2 from the germline V gene are SGHNT and YYREEE (reference sequence). The CDR3 region is CESKNYNEQFF. The CDR3, as DNA: TGTGAGTCCAAGAATTACAATGAGCAGTTCTTC. The variable domain in full, completed from reference TRBV5-4 and TRBJ2-1, reads ETGVTQSPTHLIKTRGQQVTLRCSSQSGHNTVSWYQQALGQGPQFIFQYYREEENGRGNFPPRFSGLQFPNYSSELNVNALELDDSALYLCESKNYNEQFFGPGTRLTVL.

This clone was observed once. This sample also contains other DNA sequences that code for the same CDR3. The gene calls are TRBV29-1 and TRBJ2-7; tentatively, D is TRBD1 (5 bases). CDR3 length: 12 amino acids. Looked up from germline, CDR1 is SQVTM and CDR2 is ANQGSEA. V was shortened by 0 bases and J by 12 bases, with 15 bases between the two germline ends. CDR3 sequence (DNA): TGCAGCGTTGAAGACACCCAGGGTTTTGCGTACTTC. It encodes CSVEDTQGFAYF.

The V and J genes are TRBV27 and TRBJ1-5; tentative D call: TRBD1 (6 bases). CDR1 MNHEY and CDR2 SMNVEV come from the germline V gene (reference sequence). V was shortened by 8 bases and J by 6 bases, with 8 bases between the two germline ends. This CDR3 comprises 11 residues. CDR3 sequence: CASGRGQPQHF. The DNA of the CDR3 is TGTGCCAGCGGCAGGGGTCAGCCCCAGCATTTT.

The rearrangement joins TRBV28 to TRBJ2-1; TRBD2 matches at 8 bases. The V and J ends lost 5 bases and 8 bases, in that order; junction bases with no gene match: 8. CDR3 length: 14 amino acids. Looked up from germline, CDR1 is MDHEN and CDR2 is SYDVKM. As DNA, the CDR3 is TGTGCCAGCAGTGCGGGAGGTAGCGGGGATGAGCAGTTCTTC. This encodes CASSAGGSGDEQFF.

CDR3 amino acids: CASSRRLSSNQPQHF. CDR3 bases: TGTGCCAGCAGTCGAAGGCTATCTAGCAATCAGCCCCAGCATTTT. This chain joins TRBV2 and TRBJ1-5; D gene ambiguous. In germline, CDR1 is SNHLY, CDR2 FYNNEI. This CDR3 region has 15 residues. With 5 bases removed from V and 0 bases from J, the gap between germline ends came to 11 bases. The variable domain in full, completed from reference TRBV2 and TRBJ1-5, reads EPEVTQTPSHQVTQMGQEVILRCVPISNHLYFYWYRQILGQKVEFLVSFYNNEISEKSEIFDDQFSVERPDGSNFTLKIRSTKLEDSAMYFCASSRRLSSNQPQHFGDGTRLSIL.

The chain carries TRBV29-1 and TRBJ2-3, with D perhaps matching TRBD1 (5 bases). CDR3 size: 14 residues. V was shortened by 6 bases and J by 5 bases, with 18 bases between the two germline ends. From germline, CDR1 is SQVTM and CDR2 ANQGSEA. In DNA, the CDR3 is TGCAGCGTATGGGGCTTTTCGGCCGGAGATACGCAGTATTTT. Translation: CSVWGFSAGDTQYF.

The chain recombines TRBV7-9 with TRBJ2-7; D call uncertain. The V and J ends lost 4 bases and 4 bases respectively, with 8 bases between them. The CDR3 spans 12 residues. Germline-derived CDR1 and CDR2 are SEHNR and FQNEAQ (reference sequence). The CDR3 spells CASSYGQYEQYF. The DNA for the CDR3 is TGTGCCAGCAGCTACGGCCAGTACGAGCAGTACTTC.

This clone was counted only a few times. The chain uses TRBV7-9 and TRBJ2-1; D is possibly TRBD2 (5 bases). V was clipped by 5 bases and J by 0 bases, with 20 bases between them. The CDR3 covers 18 residues. Germline V CDR1 and CDR2: SEHNR, FQNEAQ (reference sequence). CDR3: CASSPRRVGESSYNEQFF. For the CDR3, the DNA is TGTGCCAGCAGCCCCCGAAGAGTCGGGGAAAGCTCCTACAATGAGCAGTTCTTC.